Each of the 4 T cell receptor beta chains below was sequenced from the same sample in a study of cytomegalovirus exposure and HLA in healthy donors. Using immunoSEQ multiplex PCR, the repertoire was profiled, and TCRdb retains in-frame clones only, with some absent. There are about 170,000 clones in the sample; roughly nine tenths occur only once, and 5.7% lies in the top ten. Input material: PBMCs. These receptors were taken from a woman aged 25 to 39 in good health and CMV-seronegative.

The chain is built from TRBV6-5 and TRBJ1-2; D might be TRBD1 (6 bases). The ends were cut back, 5 bases at V and 3 bases at J, with 16 bases in the middle. Germline lookup yields CDR1 MNHEY and CDR2 SVGAGI. This CDR3 spans 15 amino acids. The CDR3 sequence is CASSLTGSKYYGYTF. CDR3 bases: TGTGCCAGCAGTCTCACAGGGAGTAAATACTATGGCTACACCTTC.

The chain joins TRBV13 to TRBJ2-4; weak D call: TRBD2 (5 bases). Germline V gives CDR1 PRHDT, CDR2 FYEKMQ (reference sequence). The CDR3 has 15 residues. V lost 5 bases to trimming and J lost 0 bases, with 11 bases between them. CDR3: CASSPRGLAKNIQYF. For the CDR3, the DNA is TGTGCCAGCAGCCCCCGAGGGCTAGCCAAAAACATTCAGTACTTC.

The chain carries TRBV4-1 and TRBJ1-1, with unresolved D. V lost 1 base and J 4 bases, leaving 16 bases between the germline ends. The CDR3 has 16 amino acids. The germline V gene encodes CDR1 MGHRA and CDR2 YSYEKL. CDR3: CASSQVFDTPATEAFF. The CDR3 DNA reads as TGCGCCAGCAGCCAAGTATTCGACACCCCGGCCACTGAAGCTTTCTTT.

This clone was seen just once. V gene TRBV30 combines with J gene TRBJ1-5; weak D call: TRBD1 (6 bases). The V end lost 1 base, the J end lost 4 bases, and 11 bases lay between the germline ends. Germline loops: CDR1 GTSNPN, CDR2 SVGIG (reference sequence). This CDR3 region has 14 residues. This CDR3 is CAWSGGGRNQPQHF. In DNA, the CDR3 is TGTGCCTGGAGTGGGGGGGGCCGGAATCAGCCCCAGCATTTT.